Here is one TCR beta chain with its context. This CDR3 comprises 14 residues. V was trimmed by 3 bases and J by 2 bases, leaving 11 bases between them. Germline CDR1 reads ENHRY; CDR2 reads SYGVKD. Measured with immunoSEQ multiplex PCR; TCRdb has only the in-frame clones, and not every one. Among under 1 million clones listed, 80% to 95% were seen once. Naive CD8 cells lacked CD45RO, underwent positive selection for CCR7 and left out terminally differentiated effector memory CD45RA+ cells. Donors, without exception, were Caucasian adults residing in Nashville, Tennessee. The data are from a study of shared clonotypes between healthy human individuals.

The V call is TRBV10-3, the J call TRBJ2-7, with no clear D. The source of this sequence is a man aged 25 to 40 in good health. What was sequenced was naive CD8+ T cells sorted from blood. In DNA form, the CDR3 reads TGTGCCATCAGTGACTGGCCTGTAACCTACGAGCAGTACTTC. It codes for CAISDWPVTYEQYF.